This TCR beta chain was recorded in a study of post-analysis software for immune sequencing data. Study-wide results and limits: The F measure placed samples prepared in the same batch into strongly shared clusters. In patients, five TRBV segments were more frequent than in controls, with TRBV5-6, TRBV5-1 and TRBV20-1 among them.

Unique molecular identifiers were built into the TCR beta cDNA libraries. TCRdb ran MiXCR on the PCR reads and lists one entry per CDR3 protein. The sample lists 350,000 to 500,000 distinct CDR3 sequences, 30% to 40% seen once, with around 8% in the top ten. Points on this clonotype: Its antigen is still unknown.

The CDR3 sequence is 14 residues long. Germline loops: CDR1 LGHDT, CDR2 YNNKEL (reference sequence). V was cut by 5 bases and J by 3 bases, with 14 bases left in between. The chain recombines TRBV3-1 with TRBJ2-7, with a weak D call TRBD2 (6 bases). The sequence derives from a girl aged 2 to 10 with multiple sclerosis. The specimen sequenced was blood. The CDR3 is CASSSAGTGYEQYF. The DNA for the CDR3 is TGTGCCAGCAGCTCCGCGGGGACGGGCTACGAGCAGTACTTC.